Listed here are 5 T cell receptor beta chains from one sample, sequenced in a study of low-dose radiotherapy and immunotherapy resistance in tumors. First-strand cDNA used TRAV- and TRBV-specific primers, covering alpha and beta chains. A roughly 19-cycle PCR with a constant-region primer and V-primer adapter amplified TCRs. TCRdb passed the reads through MiXCR, listing each CDR3 protein once. The sample records around 9,000 distinct CDR3 sequences, 60% to 80% being singletons. The receptors stem from a human donor with advanced metastatic prostate, ovarian, gallbladder or colorectal cancer (not recorded which). This table probably holds off-target reads from a library built for another chain.

The chain is built from TRBV2 and TRBJ2-1; tentative D call: TRBD1 (5 bases). Germline lookup yields CDR1 SNHLY and CDR2 FYNNEI. V was clipped by 1 base and J by 6 bases, with 7 bases between them. The CDR3 runs 13 residues. In nucleotides, the CDR3 is TGTGCCAGCAGTGAAGGACAGATCAATGAGCAGTTCTTC. Translated, it gives CASSEGQINEQFF.

The chain is built from TRBV6-4 and TRBJ2-1; 8 nucleotides match TRBD2. V was clipped by 6 bases and J by 2 bases; unmatched bases: 6. The germline gives CDR1 MRHNA, CDR2 SNTAGT. The CDR3 is made up of 15 amino acids. CDR3 amino acids: CASSALAETYNEQFF. Here the CDR3 DNA reads TGTGCCAGCAGCGCACTAGCGGAAACCTACAATGAGCAGTTCTTC.

The chain carries TRBV6-1 and TRBJ2-3, with 8 bases identical to TRBD2. Germline V gene lookup returns CDR1 MNHNS and CDR2 SASEGT. This CDR3 spans 16 amino acids. Unmatched junction bases numbered 7, after V lost 4 bases and J lost 1 base. CDR3 sequence: CASSGPSGSGTDTQYF. The CDR3, as DNA: TGTGCCAGCAGTGGTCCGAGCGGGAGCGGCACAGATACGCAGTATTTT.

This chain uses TRBV4-2 with TRBJ2-7, with 10 bases aligning to TRBD1. V trimming: 4 bases; J trimming: 6 bases; junction bases outside the gene matches: 3. This CDR3 contains 13 residues. Germline CDR1 reads LGHNA; CDR2 reads YNFKEQ. The CDR3 bases are TGTGCCAGCAGCCGAGGGACAGGGGTCGAGCAGTACTTC. Its translation is CASSRGTGVEQYF.

This clonotype was counted only a few times. CDR3 nucleotides: TGTGCCAGCAGCGTTGACAGGGGAGAGACCTACAATGAGCAGTTCTTC. Translation gives CASSVDRGETYNEQFF. V and J are TRBV5-6 and TRBJ2-1; TRBD1 aligns across 8 bases. This CDR3 is 16 amino acids long. The germline gives CDR1 SGHDT, CDR2 YYEEEE. V was clipped by 4 bases and J by 2 bases; unmatched bases: 8.